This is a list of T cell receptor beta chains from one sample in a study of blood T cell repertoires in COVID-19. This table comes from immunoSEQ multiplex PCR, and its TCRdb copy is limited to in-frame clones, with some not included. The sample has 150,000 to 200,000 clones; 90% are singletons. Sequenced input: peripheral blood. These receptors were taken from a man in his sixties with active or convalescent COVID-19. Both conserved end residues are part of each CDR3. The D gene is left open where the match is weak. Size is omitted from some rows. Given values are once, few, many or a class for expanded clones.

TGCGCCAGCAGACAGGGGGCTTCTGTGAACACTGAAGCTTTCTTT	CASRQGASVNTEAFF	TRBD1	TRBV5-1	TRBJ1-1	.
TGTGCTAGTGGTTTGGGGGGAGAAAGCCTCTATGGCTACACCTTC	CASGLGGESLYGYTF	.	TRBV12-5	TRBJ1-2	.
TGTGCCAGCAGCTTAGATTGGCCAGGGCATGCTTTCTTT	CASSLDWPGHAFF	.	TRBV11-2	TRBJ1-1	few
TGTGCCAGCAGTTACTCGCGCTTATACGAGCAGTACTTC	CASSYSRLYEQYF	.	TRBV6-5	TRBJ2-7	.
TGTGCCAGCAGCACAGAGGGGACAGGGCTTTCACCCCTCCACTTT	CASSTEGTGLSPLHF	TRBD1	TRBV5-4	TRBJ1-6	.
TGTGCCAGCAGTTTAGTGTGGACTAGCGATACCGGGGAGCTGTTTTTT	CASSLVWTSDTGELFF	TRBD2	TRBV6-4	TRBJ2-2	.
TGTGCCAGCAGTCCCCGCCCGAACAGAAGACCTTCCTACGAGCAGTACTTC	CASSPRPNRRPSYEQYF	.	TRBV27	TRBJ2-7	.
TGTGCCAGCAGCTCTCCCGGGACAGGAGAGGAGCAGTACTTC	CASSSPGTGEEQYF	TRBD1	TRBV7-6	TRBJ2-7	once
TGTGCCAGCAGACCGAGCGGGGGGGGAGATACGCAGTATTTT	CASRPSGGGDTQYF	TRBD2	TRBV6-5	TRBJ2-3	.
TGTGCCAGCAGTAGGGGCGGAGTTTTTGGCTATGGCTACACCTTC	CASSRGGVFGYGYTF	.	TRBV28	TRBJ1-2	.
TGTGCCATCAGGGCGACTAGCGGGCCTCAAGAGACCCAGTACTTC	CAIRATSGPQETQYF	TRBD2	TRBV10-3	TRBJ2-5	.
TGTGCCAGCAGGGGACAGACGAACACTGAAGCTTTCTTT	CASRGQTNTEAFF	TRBD1	TRBV2	TRBJ1-1	once
TGTGCCAGCAGTCCACAGGGTTGGGAGAAAACTGAAGCTTTCTTT	CASSPQGWEKTEAFF	.	TRBV3-1/TRBV3-2	TRBJ1-1	.
TGTGCCAGCAGCAGACAGGGGGACACTGAAGCTTTCTTT	CASSRQGDTEAFF	TRBD1	TRBV7-9	TRBJ1-1	.
TGTGCCAGCAGTGAACGCGGGATCGCCTACAATGAGCAGTTCTTC	CASSERGIAYNEQFF	.	TRBV2	TRBJ2-1	.
TGTGCCAGCAGCCCTTTTAGCGGGTCTAGCACAGATACGCAGTATTTT	CASSPFSGSSTDTQYF	TRBD2	TRBV3-1/TRBV3-2	TRBJ2-3	.
TGTGCCAGCAGCCAGCTCGCAGGGGGAAGATCACCCCTCCACTTT	CASSQLAGGRSPLHF	TRBD1	TRBV11-2	TRBJ1-6	.
TGTGCCAGCAGCTTGGCTAGCGGCCTGAGCCGAGAGACCCAGTACTTC	CASSLASGLSRETQYF	TRBD2	TRBV5-8	TRBJ2-5	.
TGTGCCAGCAGTAAACAGGGTCTCGAGCAGTACTTC	CASSKQGLEQYF	.	TRBV6-6	TRBJ2-7	few
TGTGCCAGCACCCACCTTGGCACTAGCTCCTACAATGAGCAGTTCTTC	CASTHLGTSSYNEQFF	.	TRBV27	TRBJ2-1	.
TGCGCCAGCAGCTCGGGGAGGGGCACAGATACGCAGTATTTT	CASSSGRGTDTQYF	TRBD2	TRBV5-1	TRBJ2-3	.
TGTGCCAGTAGTATTCAACTGGACAGATCGGCTTTCTTT	CASSIQLDRSAFF	.	TRBV19	TRBJ1-1	.
TGTGCCAGCAGCACTGAACTAGCGGGAACGCCTAAGGAGCAGTTCTTC	CASSTELAGTPKEQFF	TRBD2	TRBV7-9	TRBJ2-1	.
TGTGCCAGCAGTGAAGGACCGAGACTAGCAGATACGCAGTATTTT	CASSEGPRLADTQYF	.	TRBV2	TRBJ2-3	.
TGTGCCAGCAGCGAGTACCGGGACACGGGTTTGGCCCTCCACTTT	CASSEYRDTGLALHF	.	TRBV9	TRBJ1-6	.
TGCAGCGTTGGGGAAGGGGGCGGGCAGCCCCAGCATTTT	CSVGEGGGQPQHF	TRBD1	TRBV29-1	TRBJ1-5	.
TGTGCCAGCAGCCCACGGGAAGGGTTAGGCCCAAGCTCCTATAATTCACCCCTCCACTTT	CASSPREGLGPSSYNSPLHF	.	TRBV7-8	TRBJ1-6	once
TGTGCCAGTAGTATCGAAGGGACAGGGGGGAACTATGGCTACACCTTC	CASSIEGTGGNYGYTF	TRBD1	TRBV19	TRBJ1-2	.
TGCGCCAGCAGCCAAGGGCGCCAGGATTCACCCCTCCACTTT	CASSQGRQDSPLHF	.	TRBV4-1	TRBJ1-6	.
TGCGCCAGCCGACAGACATGGCAGGGGGCCGGGGAGCTGTTTTTT	CASRQTWQGAGELFF	TRBD1	TRBV5-1	TRBJ2-2	.
TGTGCCAGCAGCCAAGCCAGGGACACCGGGGAGCTGTTTTTT	CASSQARDTGELFF	.	TRBV14	TRBJ2-2	.
TGTGCCAGCAGCTTAGGAACTCTAAGCGGGAGGGCCTCCTACAATGAGCAGTTCTTC	CASSLGTLSGRASYNEQFF	TRBD2	TRBV7-6	TRBJ2-1	.